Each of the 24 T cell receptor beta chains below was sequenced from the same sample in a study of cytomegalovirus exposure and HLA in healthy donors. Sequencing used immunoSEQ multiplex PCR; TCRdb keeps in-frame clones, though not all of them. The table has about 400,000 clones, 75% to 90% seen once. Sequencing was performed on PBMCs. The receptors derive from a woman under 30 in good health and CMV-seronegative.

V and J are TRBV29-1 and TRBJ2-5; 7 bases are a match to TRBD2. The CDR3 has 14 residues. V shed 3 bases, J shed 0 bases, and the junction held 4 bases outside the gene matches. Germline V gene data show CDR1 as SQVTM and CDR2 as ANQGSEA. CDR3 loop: CSVEELADQETQYF. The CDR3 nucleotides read TGCAGCGTTGAGGAGCTAGCGGACCAAGAGACCCAGTACTTC.

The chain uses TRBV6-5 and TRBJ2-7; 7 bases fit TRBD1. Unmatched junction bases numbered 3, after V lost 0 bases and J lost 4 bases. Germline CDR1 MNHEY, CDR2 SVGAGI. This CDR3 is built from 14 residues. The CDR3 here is CASSYSGQTYEQYF. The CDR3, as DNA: TGTGCCAGCAGTTACTCGGGACAGACTTACGAGCAGTACTTC.

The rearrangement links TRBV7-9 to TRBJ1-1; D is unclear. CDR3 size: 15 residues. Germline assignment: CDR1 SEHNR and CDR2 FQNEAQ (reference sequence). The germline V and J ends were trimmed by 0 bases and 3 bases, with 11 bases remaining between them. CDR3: CASSLAGNGDTEAFF. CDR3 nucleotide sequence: TGTGCCAGCAGCTTAGCAGGAAACGGGGACACTGAAGCTTTCTTT.

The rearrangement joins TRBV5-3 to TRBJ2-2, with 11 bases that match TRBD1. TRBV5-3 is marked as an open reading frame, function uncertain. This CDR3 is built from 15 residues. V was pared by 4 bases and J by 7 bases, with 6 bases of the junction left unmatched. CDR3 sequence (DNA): TGTGCCAGAAGCCGCCGGGACAGGGGGTACGGGGAGCTGTTTTTT. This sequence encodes CARSRRDRGYGELFF.

CDR3 bases: TGCAGCGCCCTTGCTAGCGGGAGTTCCTACGAGCAGTACTTC. It yields the protein CSALASGSSYEQYF. The genes are TRBV29-1 and TRBJ2-7, with 10 bases identical to TRBD2. CDR1 and CDR2 (germline): SQVTM, ANQGSEA. This CDR3 has 14 amino acids. The V gene end was trimmed by 7 bases and the J gene end by 1 base; junction bases not matched to a gene: 7.

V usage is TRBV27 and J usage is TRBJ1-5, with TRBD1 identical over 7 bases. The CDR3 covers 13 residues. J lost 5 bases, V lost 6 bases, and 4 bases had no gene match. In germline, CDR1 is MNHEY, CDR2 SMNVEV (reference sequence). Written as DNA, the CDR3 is TGTGCCAGCAGGGGAACAGGGGATCAGCCCCAGCATTTT. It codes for CASRGTGDQPQHF.

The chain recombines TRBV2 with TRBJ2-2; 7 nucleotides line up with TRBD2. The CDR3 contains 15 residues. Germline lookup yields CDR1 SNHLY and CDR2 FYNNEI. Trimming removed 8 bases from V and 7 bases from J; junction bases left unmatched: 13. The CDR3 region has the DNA TGTGCCAGCGGCCGGGAGGCCGGGGTCGGCGGGGAGCTGTTTTTT. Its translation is CASGREAGVGGELFF.

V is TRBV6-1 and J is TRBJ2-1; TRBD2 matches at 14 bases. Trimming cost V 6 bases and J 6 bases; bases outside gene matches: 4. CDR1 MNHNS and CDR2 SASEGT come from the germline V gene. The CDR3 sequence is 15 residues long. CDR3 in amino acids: CASSLTSGGVNEQFF. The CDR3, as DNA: TGTGCCAGCAGCCTGACTAGCGGGGGGGTCAATGAGCAGTTCTTC.

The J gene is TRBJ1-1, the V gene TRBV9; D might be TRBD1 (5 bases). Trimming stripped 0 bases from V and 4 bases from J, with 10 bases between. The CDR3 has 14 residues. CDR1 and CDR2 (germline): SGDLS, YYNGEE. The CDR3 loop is CASSVGVRVTEAFF. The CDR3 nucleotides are TGTGCCAGCAGCGTAGGTGTCAGGGTCACTGAAGCTTTCTTT.

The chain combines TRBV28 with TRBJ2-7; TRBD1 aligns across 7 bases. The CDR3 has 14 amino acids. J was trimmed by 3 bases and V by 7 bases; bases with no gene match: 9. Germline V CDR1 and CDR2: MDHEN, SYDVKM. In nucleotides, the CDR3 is TGTGCCAGCAACAGGGGTCAAGGCAGCTACGAGCAGTACTTC. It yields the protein CASNRGQGSYEQYF.

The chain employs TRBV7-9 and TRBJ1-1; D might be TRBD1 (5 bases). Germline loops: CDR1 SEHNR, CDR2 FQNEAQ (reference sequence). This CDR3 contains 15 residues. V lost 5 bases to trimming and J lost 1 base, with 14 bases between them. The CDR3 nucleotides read TGTGCCAGCAGCGCCGGGGGACTGCCGAACACTGAAGCTTTCTTT. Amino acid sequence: CASSAGGLPNTEAFF.

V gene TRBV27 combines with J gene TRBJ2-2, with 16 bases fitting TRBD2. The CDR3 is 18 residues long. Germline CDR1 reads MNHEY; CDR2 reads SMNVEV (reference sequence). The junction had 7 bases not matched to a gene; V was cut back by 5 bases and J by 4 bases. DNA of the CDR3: TGTGCCAGCAGTATGGGGACTAGCGGGGGGGGTGTCACCGGGGAGCTGTTTTTT. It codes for CASSMGTSGGGVTGELFF.

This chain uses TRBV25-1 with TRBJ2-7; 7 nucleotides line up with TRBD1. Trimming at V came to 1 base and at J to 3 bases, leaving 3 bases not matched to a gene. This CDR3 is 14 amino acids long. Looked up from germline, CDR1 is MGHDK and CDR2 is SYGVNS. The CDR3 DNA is TGTGCCAGCAGTGAATTCGCAGGGGGCTACGAGCAGTACTTC. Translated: CASSEFAGGYEQYF.

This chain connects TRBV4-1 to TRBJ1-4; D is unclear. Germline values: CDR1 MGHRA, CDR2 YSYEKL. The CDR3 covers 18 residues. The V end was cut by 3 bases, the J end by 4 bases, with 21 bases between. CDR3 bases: TGCGCCAGCAGCCATACACAATCCTCCTTCTCGATTAATGAAAAACTGTTTTTT. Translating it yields CASSHTQSSFSINEKLFF.

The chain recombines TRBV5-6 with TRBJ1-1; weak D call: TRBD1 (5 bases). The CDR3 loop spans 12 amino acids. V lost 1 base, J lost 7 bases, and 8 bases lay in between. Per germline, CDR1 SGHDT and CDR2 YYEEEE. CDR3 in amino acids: CASSLTTGEAFF. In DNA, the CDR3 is TGTGCCAGCAGCTTGACAACAGGTGAAGCTTTCTTT.

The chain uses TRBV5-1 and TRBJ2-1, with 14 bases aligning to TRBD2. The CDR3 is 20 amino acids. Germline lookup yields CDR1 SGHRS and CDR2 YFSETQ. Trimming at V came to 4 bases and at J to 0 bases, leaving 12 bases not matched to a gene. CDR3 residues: CASSPRDRLAGGSSYNEQFF. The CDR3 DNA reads TGCGCCAGCAGCCCCAGGGACCGACTAGCGGGAGGGTCCTCCTACAATGAGCAGTTCTTC. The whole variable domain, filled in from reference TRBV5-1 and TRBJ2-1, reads KAGVTQTPRYLIKTRGQQVTLSCSPISGHRSVSWYQQTPGQGLQFLFEYFSETQRNKGNFPGRFSGRQFSNSRSEMNVSTLELGDSALYLCASSPRDRLAGGSSYNEQFFGPGTRLTVL.

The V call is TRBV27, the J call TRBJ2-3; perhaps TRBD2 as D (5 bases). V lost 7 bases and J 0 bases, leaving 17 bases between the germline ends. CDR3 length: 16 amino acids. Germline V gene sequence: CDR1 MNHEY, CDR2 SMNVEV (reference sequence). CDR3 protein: CASTPLGATSTDTQYF. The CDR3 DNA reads TGTGCCAGCACCCCTCTGGGAGCGACTAGCACAGATACGCAGTATTTT.

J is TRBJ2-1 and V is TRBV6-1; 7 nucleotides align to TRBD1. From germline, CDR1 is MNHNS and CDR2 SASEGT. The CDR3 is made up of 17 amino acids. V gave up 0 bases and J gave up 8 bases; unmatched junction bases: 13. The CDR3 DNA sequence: TGTGCCAGCAGTGAAGCGCGGCGAGGCAGGGGGAAGGATGAGCAGTTCTTC. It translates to CASSEARRGRGKDEQFF.

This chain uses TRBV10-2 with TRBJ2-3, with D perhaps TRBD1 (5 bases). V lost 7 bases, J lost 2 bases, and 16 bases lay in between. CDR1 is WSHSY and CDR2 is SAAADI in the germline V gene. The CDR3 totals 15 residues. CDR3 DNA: TGCGCCAGCACTACGGGCAGGGATGACACAGATACGCAGTATTTT. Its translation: CASTTGRDDTDTQYF.

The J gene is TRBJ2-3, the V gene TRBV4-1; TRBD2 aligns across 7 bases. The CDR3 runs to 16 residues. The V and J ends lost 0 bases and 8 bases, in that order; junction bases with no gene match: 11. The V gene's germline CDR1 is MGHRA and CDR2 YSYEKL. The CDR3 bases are TGCGCCAGCAGCCAAGAGTATGGGGGGGGAAGTCGTACGCAGTATTTT. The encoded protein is CASSQEYGGGSRTQYF.

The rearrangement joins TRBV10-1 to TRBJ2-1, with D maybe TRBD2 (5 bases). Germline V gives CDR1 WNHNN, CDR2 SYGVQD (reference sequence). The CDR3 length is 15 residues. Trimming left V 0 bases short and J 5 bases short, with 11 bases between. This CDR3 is CASSESRRVNNEQFF. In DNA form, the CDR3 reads TGCGCCAGCAGTGAGTCTAGGCGGGTTAACAATGAGCAGTTCTTC.

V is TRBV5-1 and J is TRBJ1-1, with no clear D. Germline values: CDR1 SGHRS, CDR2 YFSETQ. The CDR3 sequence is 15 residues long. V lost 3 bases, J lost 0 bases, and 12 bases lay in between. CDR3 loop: CASSSPQSMNTEAFF. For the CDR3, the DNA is TGCGCCAGCAGCTCCCCACAGAGCATGAACACTGAAGCTTTCTTT. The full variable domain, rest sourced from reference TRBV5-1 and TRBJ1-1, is KAGVTQTPRYLIKTRGQQVTLSCSPISGHRSVSWYQQTPGQGLQFLFEYFSETQRNKGNFPGRFSGRQFSNSRSEMNVSTLELGDSALYLCASSSPQSMNTEAFFGQGTRLTVV.

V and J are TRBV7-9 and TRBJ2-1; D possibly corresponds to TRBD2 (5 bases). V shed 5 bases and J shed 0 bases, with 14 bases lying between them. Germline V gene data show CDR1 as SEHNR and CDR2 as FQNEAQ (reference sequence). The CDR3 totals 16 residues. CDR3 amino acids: CASSPTHEGSYNEQFF. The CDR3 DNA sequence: TGTGCCAGCAGCCCCACCCACGAGGGCTCCTACAATGAGCAGTTCTTC. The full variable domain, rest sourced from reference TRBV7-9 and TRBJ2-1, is DTGVSQNPRHKITKRGQNVTFRCDPISEHNRLYWYRQTLGQGPEFLTYFQNEAQLEKSRLLSDRFSAERPKGSFSTLEIQRTEQGDSAMYLCASSPTHEGSYNEQFFGPGTRLTVL.

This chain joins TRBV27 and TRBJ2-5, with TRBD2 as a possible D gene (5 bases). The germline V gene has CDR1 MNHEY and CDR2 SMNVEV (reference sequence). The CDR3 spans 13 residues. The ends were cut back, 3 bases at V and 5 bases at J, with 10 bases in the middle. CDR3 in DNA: TGTGCCAGCAGTTTTTGGTCGGGGGAGACCCAGTACTTC. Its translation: CASSFWSGETQYF.